The table lists the clone carrying this T cell receptor (beta chain) with a few counts. The sample originates from a study of T-cell reconstitution after alpha-beta-depleted transplantation in children. The ends were cut back, 0 bases at V and 5 bases at J, with 16 bases in the middle. The CDR3 runs 16 residues. The germline gives CDR1 LGHNA, CDR2 YSLEER. Preparation of the TCRbeta library was carried out with unique molecular identifiers. MiXCR, run by TCRdb on the PCR reads, gives a single entry per CDR3 protein. The sample yields 480,000 or so distinct CDR3 sequences, roughly a tenth seen once. The chain recombines TRBV4-3 with TRBJ1-2; no clear D. Sequenced here: PBMCs, sampled before TCRalphabeta/CD19-depleted stem cell transplant. The source is a child aged 2 to 10 with inherited bone marrow failure, due to receive a stem cell transplant. CDR3 sequence: CASSQELFVAPYGYTF. DNA for the CDR3: TGCGCCAGCAGCCAAGAGTTGTTTGTAGCCCCTTATGGCTACACCTTC.